This T cell receptor beta chain was recorded in a study of T cells in localized non-small cell lung cancer. Comment on this clone: Its antigen is not known.

The CDR3 sequence is 13 residues long. Germline-derived CDR1 and CDR2 are MNHEY and SMNVEV (reference sequence). The ends were cut back, 8 bases at V and 0 bases at J, with 10 bases in the middle. Overall study findings and caveats: Of the top 100 tumor clones, median approximately 60 were in adjacent lung, some 30 among its top 100.

Profiled with immunoSEQ multiplex PCR; TCRdb holds only in-frame clones, not every one. Of 25,000 to 35,000 clones detected, 91% appear once; the ten largest clones hold approximately 5%. The source was PBMCs, collected before any cancer treatment. The chain links TRBV27 to TRBJ2-5; D is possibly TRBD1 (6 bases). The source of this sequence is a man between 40 and 70 years old with stage II lung adenocarcinoma. CDR3 sequence (DNA): TGTGCCAGCTCTACAGGGAACCAAGAGACCCAGTACTTC. As protein: CASSTGNQETQYF.